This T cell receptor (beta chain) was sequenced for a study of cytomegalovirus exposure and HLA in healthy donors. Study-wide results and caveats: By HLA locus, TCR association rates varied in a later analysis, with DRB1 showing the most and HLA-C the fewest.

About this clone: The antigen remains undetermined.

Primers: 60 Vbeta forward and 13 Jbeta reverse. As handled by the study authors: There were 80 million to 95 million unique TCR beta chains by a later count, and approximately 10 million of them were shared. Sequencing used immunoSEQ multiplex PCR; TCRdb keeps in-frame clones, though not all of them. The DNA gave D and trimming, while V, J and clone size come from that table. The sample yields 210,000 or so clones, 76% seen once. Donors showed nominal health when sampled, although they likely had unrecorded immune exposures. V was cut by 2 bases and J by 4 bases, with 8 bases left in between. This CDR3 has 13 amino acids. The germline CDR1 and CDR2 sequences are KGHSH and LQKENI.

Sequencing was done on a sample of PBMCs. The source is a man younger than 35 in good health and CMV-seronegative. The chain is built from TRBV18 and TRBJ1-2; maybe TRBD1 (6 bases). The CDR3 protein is CASSPTGSYGYTF. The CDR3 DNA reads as TGTGCCAGCTCACCAACAGGGAGCTATGGCTACACCTTC.